The rows below give T cell receptor beta chains drawn from one sample of a study of blood T cell repertoires in COVID-19. Assay: immunoSEQ multiplex PCR; the TCRdb copy retains only in-frame clones and omits some. The profile covers around 290,000 clones, with around nine tenths appearing a single time and around 1.7% taken by the ten largest. The sample was PBMCs or T cells enriched from blood (not recorded which). These receptors were taken from a woman aged 40 to 50 who had recovered from COVID-19. Each CDR3 is given with its conserved first and last residue. The D gene is left open where the match is weak. Size tells how often a clone was seen (once, few, many) or the class of an expanded clone, and some rows leave it out.

.	TRBD1	TRBV7-6	TRBJ1-5	CASSRTGDSNQPQHF	TGTGCCAGCAGCCGGACAGGGGATAGCAATCAGCCCCAGCATTTT
.	TRBD2	TRBV7-2	TRBJ2-1	CASSSGLVNEQFF	TGTGCCAGCAGCTCAGGACTAGTCAATGAGCAGTTCTTC
.	.	TRBV15	TRBJ1-2	CATSRDRFYGYTF	TGTGCCACCAGCAGAGATCGGTTCTATGGCTACACCTTC
few	TRBD1	TRBV28	TRBJ1-1	CAIRIGGPNTEAFF	TGTGCCATCAGAATAGGGGGCCCGAACACTGAAGCTTTCTTT
.	TRBD1	TRBV25-1	TRBJ2-1	CASSVIGQGNYNEQFF	TGTGCCAGCAGTGTAATAGGACAGGGAAACTACAATGAGCAGTTCTTC
.	TRBD1	TRBV6-2/TRBV6-3	TRBJ2-1	CASSYSDRAYNEQFF	TGTGCCAGCAGTTACTCCGACAGGGCCTACAATGAGCAGTTCTTC
once	TRBD1	TRBV5-1	TRBJ1-1	CASSSGQVNTEAFF	TGCGCCAGCAGCTCGGGACAGGTGAACACTGAAGCTTTCTTT
.	TRBD2	TRBV5-5	TRBJ2-7	CASSFWGGEQYF	TGTGCCAGCAGCTTCTGGGGGGGCGAGCAGTACTTC
few	.	TRBV25-1	TRBJ1-1	CASSSPRQAFF	TGTGCCAGCAGTAGCCCTCGTCAAGCTTTCTTT
.	.	TRBV5-5	TRBJ2-7	CASSLGFEGHEQYF	TGTGCCAGCAGCTTGGGGTTTGAGGGCCACGAGCAGTACTTC
.	TRBD2	TRBV5-1	TRBJ2-5	CASSSTSGGFGTQYF	TGCGCCAGCAGCTCGACTAGCGGGGGATTTGGGACCCAGTACTTC
once	.	TRBV7-3	TRBJ2-3	CASSRQSTDTQYF	TGTGCCAGCAGCCGACAGAGCACAGATACGCAGTATTTT
.	.	TRBV6-5	TRBJ1-1	CASSYSKPGNTEAFF	TGTGCCAGCAGTTACTCGAAGCCAGGGAACACTGAAGCTTTCTTT
.	.	TRBV21-1	TRBJ2-2	CASSLPRGRGELFF	TGTGCCAGCAGCCTCCCCAGGGGGCGCGGGGAGCTGTTTTTT
.	TRBD2	TRBV5-1	TRBJ2-5	CASSLVPSSSGTKQETQYF	TGCGCCAGCAGCTTGGTTCCATCGTCTAGCGGCACTAAACAAGAGACCCAGTACTTC
.	.	TRBV5-1	TRBJ2-3	CASRGGSTDTQYF	TGCGCCAGCAGGGGGGGTAGCACAGATACGCAGTATTTT
.	TRBD1	TRBV18	TRBJ1-5	CASSPLLRGQGGSNQPQHF	TGTGCCAGCTCACCCTTACTGAGGGGGCAGGGTGGCAGCAATCAGCCCCAGCATTTT
.	.	TRBV25-1	TRBJ1-2	CASSEAGGYYGYTF	TGTGCCAGCAGTGAAGCGGGTGGGTACTATGGCTACACCTTC
.	.	TRBV10-3	TRBJ1-1	CATSDRGTEAFF	TGTGCCACATCGGACAGAGGGACTGAAGCTTTCTTT
.	TRBD2	TRBV10-1	TRBJ2-2	CASTLRGEGWTGELFF	TGCGCCAGCACCCTGAGAGGGGAGGGGTGGACCGGGGAGCTGTTTTTT
.	.	TRBV5-1	TRBJ1-6	CASSLEDYGGSPLHF	TGCGCCAGCAGCTTGGAGGACTATGGTGGTTCACCCCTCCACTTT
.	TRBD2	TRBV15	TRBJ2-7	CATSRGTSAYEQYF	TGTGCCACCAGCAGAGGGACTAGCGCTTACGAGCAGTACTTC
.	TRBD1	TRBV6-5	TRBJ1-1	CASSYQGTGMNTEAFF	TGTGCCAGCAGTTACCAAGGGACAGGGATGAACACTGAAGCTTTCTTT
.	.	TRBV3-1/TRBV3-2	TRBJ1-2	CASSQEYYTSYGYTF	TGTGCCAGCAGCCAAGAGTATTACACCTCCTATGGCTACACCTTC
.	TRBD1	TRBV6-5	TRBJ1-1	CASRRGDRARAEAFF	TGTGCCAGCAGACGTGGGGACAGGGCGAGGGCTGAAGCTTTCTTT
.	.	TRBV19	TRBJ1-1	CASRWEEGTEAFF	TGTGCCAGTAGGTGGGAGGAGGGCACTGAAGCTTTCTTT
.	TRBD1	TRBV7-9	TRBJ1-5	CASSLAGQGLNQPQHF	TGTGCCAGCAGCTTAGCGGGACAGGGACTCAATCAGCCCCAGCATTTT
.	TRBD1	TRBV7-9	TRBJ2-4	CASSFDRGDIQYF	TGTGCCAGCAGCTTTGACAGGGGTGACATTCAGTACTTC
.	.	TRBV6-1	TRBJ2-1	CASSESSEQFF	TGTGCCAGCAGTGAAAGCTCTGAGCAGTTCTTC
.	TRBD1	TRBV7-9	TRBJ1-4	CASSLRSGQVNEKLFF	TGTGCCAGCAGCTTAAGATCTGGACAGGTTAATGAAAAACTGTTTTTT
.	TRBD2	TRBV5-5	TRBJ2-7	CASSRLAGVNDEQYF	TGTGCCAGCAGCAGACTAGCGGGAGTTAATGACGAGCAGTACTTC
few	TRBD1	TRBV30	TRBJ2-7	CAWRATGQGAYEQYF	TGTGCCTGGCGCGCGACCGGACAGGGGGCTTACGAGCAGTACTTC
.	TRBD1	TRBV2	TRBJ2-7	CARGQGWGYEQYF	TGTGCCAGAGGACAGGGTTGGGGATACGAGCAGTACTTC
.	TRBD1	TRBV30	TRBJ2-3	CAFGTGGTTQYF	TGTGCCTTTGGGACAGGGGGAACTACGCAGTATTTT
.	TRBD2	TRBV6-5	TRBJ2-1	CASRALAGGHHEQFF	TGTGCCAGCAGGGCGCTAGCGGGGGGGCACCATGAGCAGTTCTTC
.	TRBD1	TRBV27	TRBJ1-2	CASSSKLTGDGHYGYTF	TGTGCCAGCAGTTCCAAGCTGACAGGGGACGGACACTATGGCTACACCTTC
.	.	TRBV23-1	TRBJ1-6	CASSQFSYHPGNSPLHF	TGCGCCAGCAGTCAATTCTCATATCACCCGGGGAATTCACCCCTCCACTTT
.	.	TRBV11-3	TRBJ1-3	CASSLGPYPNTIYF	TGTGCCAGCAGCCTGGGCCCGTACCCGAACACCATATATTTT
.	.	TRBV5-8	TRBJ1-2	CASSLVGTDYGYTF	TGTGCCAGCAGCTTGGTGGGGACTGACTATGGCTACACCTTC
.	TRBD2	TRBV4-1	TRBJ2-7	CASSPLAGSSYEQYF	TGCGCCAGCAGCCCACTAGCGGGGAGCTCCTACGAGCAGTACTTC
.	.	TRBV3-1/TRBV3-2	TRBJ2-7	CASSHTKGDTSNEQYF	TGTGCCAGCAGCCACACAAAGGGGGACACTTCCAACGAGCAGTACTTC
.	.	TRBV18	TRBJ1-1	CASSPASLDTEAFF	TGTGCCAGCTCACCAGCGTCCCTAGACACTGAAGCTTTCTTT
.	.	TRBV30	TRBJ1-5	CAWSRDRSGAQHF	TGTGCCTGGAGTCGAGACCGCTCCGGGGCCCAGCATTTT
.	TRBD1	TRBV10-3	TRBJ2-7	CAISRQGRGYEQYF	TGTGCCATCAGTCGACAGGGCCGCGGCTACGAGCAGTACTTC
.	TRBD1	TRBV5-4	TRBJ1-2	CASSLGDRVSHGYTF	TGTGCCAGCAGCTTGGGGGACAGGGTATCTCATGGCTACACCTTC
.	TRBD2	TRBV18	TRBJ2-2	CASSPQVPAGSGELFF	TGTGCCAGCTCACCACAGGTGCCAGCGGGATCCGGGGAGCTGTTTTTT
.	.	TRBV2	TRBJ2-3	CASSVLESATQYF	TGTGCCAGCAGCGTTCTAGAATCTGCAACGCAGTATTTT
.	.	TRBV21-1	TRBJ2-3	CASSNTGGADTQYF	TGTGCCAGCAGCAACACAGGGGGCGCAGATACGCAGTATTTT
.	.	TRBV6-1	TRBJ2-4	CASSENWNIQYF	TGTGCCAGCAGTGAGAACTGGAACATTCAGTACTTC
.	.	TRBV4-1	TRBJ1-2	CASSQLQTGYGYTF	TGCGCCAGCAGCCAACTGCAGACGGGCTATGGCTACACCTTC
once	.	TRBV9	TRBJ1-1	CASSVVGTENTEAFF	TGTGCCAGCAGCGTAGTAGGCACAGAGAACACTGAAGCTTTCTTT
.	.	TRBV28	TRBJ1-2	CASSLGGTGYGYTF	TGTGCCAGCAGTTTGGGGGGGACTGGCTATGGCTACACCTTC
.	.	TRBV21-1	TRBJ2-6	CASRDRGPSGANVLTF	TGTGCCAGCCGGGACAGGGGACCCTCTGGGGCCAACGTCCTGACTTTC
.	TRBD1	TRBV9	TRBJ1-2	CASSVEETGTNYGYTF	TGTGCCAGCAGCGTAGAGGAGACAGGGACTAACTATGGCTACACCTTC
once	.	TRBV3-1/TRBV3-2	TRBJ2-3	CASSQDRRVPDTQYF	TGTGCCAGCAGCCAAGATCGGAGGGTCCCAGATACGCAGTATTTT
.	.	TRBV18	TRBJ2-5	CASSPRSQETQYF	TGTGCCAGCTCACCACGCAGCCAAGAGACCCAGTACTTC
.	.	TRBV10-3	TRBJ2-2	CAISPAGGTPVGGELFF	TGTGCCATAAGTCCAGCCGGCGGGACCCCTGTGGGAGGGGAGCTGTTTTTT
.	TRBD1	TRBV5-1	TRBJ1-1	CASSSWTGNTEAFF	TGCGCCAGCAGCTCTTGGACAGGGAACACTGAAGCTTTCTTT
.	TRBD1	TRBV6-5	TRBJ1-1	CASRRTGENTEAFF	TGTGCCAGCCGTAGGACAGGGGAGAACACTGAAGCTTTCTTT
.	.	TRBV18	TRBJ2-7	CASSPRTYEQYF	TGTGCCAGCTCACCCAGGACCTACGAGCAGTACTTC